One TCR beta chain is described in this entry. The antigen is undetermined. The primer mix had 60 Vbeta and 13 Jbeta primers. This table comes from immunoSEQ multiplex PCR, and its TCRdb copy is limited to in-frame clones, with some not included. Of approximately 140,000 clones listed, around 78% are singletons. This record comes from a study of cytomegalovirus exposure and HLA in healthy donors. At the level of the study: An earlier analysis found some 120 million unique TCR beta sequences from about 190 million T cells. Genotyping of 400 or so donors showed that roughly 80% belonged to the Caucasian-associated ancestry cluster. Study findings and constraints: Later work showed greater clonal expansion in HLA-associated TCR beta chains than in equally common others. Specificity of a few CMV-associated chains for CMV antigens was verified in vitro.

The CDR3 sequence is 14 residues long. Germline CDR1 reads MNHEY; CDR2 reads SVGAGI. V was trimmed by 2 bases and J by 3 bases, leaving 10 bases between them. The chain is built from TRBV6-5 and TRBJ1-2; D call uncertain. The material sequenced was PBMCs. The clonotype comes from a woman aged 45-60 years in good health and CMV-seronegative. The CDR3 region is CASSYKRTDYGYTF. CDR3 in DNA: TGTGCCAGCAGTTACAAACGAACTGACTATGGCTACACCTTC.